This T cell receptor (beta chain) comes out of a study of blood T cells in healthy people across ages. Study-wide context: Researchers report that template switching captured about one barcoded beta molecule per two T cells. General study findings and limits: Researchers report that TCR beta diversity correlated strongly with naive T cell percentage.

The table lists this clonotype with a few counts. Its antigen is unidentified. Isolation yielded PBMCs, at least 7 million per sample, in every case. PCR was performed a second time for roughly 7 to 11 cycles using a sample-barcoded 5' primer and a J-beta primer mix. MiXCR was run by TCRdb on the 5' RACE reads, yielding one entry per CDR3 protein. The sample includes some 1.5 million distinct CDR3 sequences, under 30% of them seen just once. After removal of 6 bases from V and 7 bases from J, the junction contained 7 bases not matched to a gene. This CDR3 spans 16 amino acids. In germline, CDR1 is MNHEY, CDR2 SVGEGT.

The chain links TRBV6-2 or TRBV6-3 to TRBJ2-1; TRBD2 matches 15 bases. The sequence came from a woman aged 30 to 39 in good health. The sample taken for sequencing was blood. The CDR3 sequence is CASRETGTSGRNEQFF. DNA of the CDR3: TGTGCCAGCAGAGAGACCGGGACTAGCGGGAGGAATGAGCAGTTCTTC.